The source of this T cell receptor (beta chain) is a study of human T cells and chemical hapten exposure. TCRdb called the RACE reads again in MiXCR, with one record for every CDR3 protein. The table lists some 93,000 distinct CDR3 sequences, roughly 8.5% of them singletons, with around 2.8% in the top ten. Sample time point: healthy volunteer bleed at 2 weeks. The study extracted total RNA from unfractionated whole blood. What was sequenced was whole blood. This TCR was recovered from a female donor in good health. Some clones in this sample may be carry-over from other donors' samples.

The chain's CDR3 is CASGVSGVGDTQYF. Here the CDR3 DNA reads TGTGCCAGCGGGGTGTCGGGAGTAGGAGATACGCAGTATTTT. The chain recombines TRBV7-9 with TRBJ2-3, with a tentative D call TRBD2 (6 bases). V lost 8 bases and J 5 bases, leaving 17 bases between the germline ends. This CDR3 spans 14 amino acids. The V gene's germline CDR1 is SEHNR and CDR2 FQNEAQ (reference sequence).